These T cell receptor beta chains were read from a single sample in a study of PD-1 blockade in classical Hodgkin lymphoma. Produced via immunoSEQ multiplex PCR; TCRdb's table is partial and in-frame only. The data show 25,000 to 30,000 clones, approximately 80% seen once. The sample in question was CD4+ T cells from blood, obtained before the fourth cycle of nivolumab. Receptors originate from a human donor with classical Hodgkin lymphoma. The conserved cysteine and the conserved F or W are not part of the CDR3 here. A D gene is named only where the DNA matches it firmly.

V gene: TRBV11-2; D gene: NA; J gene: TRBJ2-2; CDR3 protein: ASSFGSLTLFGTGELF
V gene: TRBV7-9; D gene: NA; J gene: TRBJ2-7; CDR3 protein: ASSGRGTSPSYEQY
V gene: TRBV2; D gene: TRBD1; J gene: TRBJ1-1; CDR3 protein: ATSEGALAEAF
V gene: TRBV9; D gene: NA; J gene: TRBJ2-7; CDR3 protein: ASSFFDSPAPEQY
V gene: TRBV7-9; D gene: NA; J gene: TRBJ1-5; CDR3 protein: ASSLEGEDPSH
V gene: TRBV19; D gene: NA; J gene: TRBJ2-7; CDR3 protein: ASGPMGPGPYTTYEQY
V gene: TRBV7-9; D gene: NA; J gene: TRBJ2-3; CDR3 protein: ASSLWGADTQY
V gene: TRBV28; D gene: NA; J gene: TRBJ1-5; CDR3 protein: ASSFIRSNQPQH
V gene: TRBV6-5; D gene: NA; J gene: TRBJ1-4; CDR3 protein: ASSYTGAGVDEKLF
V gene: TRBV9; D gene: NA; J gene: TRBJ1-6; CDR3 protein: ASSGGGFDSPLH
V gene: TRBV5-1; D gene: TRBD1; J gene: TRBJ2-3; CDR3 protein: ASSRTGPINTDTQY
V gene: TRBV7-9; D gene: NA; J gene: TRBJ1-1; CDR3 protein: ASSLEGGNTEAF
V gene: TRBV6-1; D gene: TRBD1; J gene: TRBJ1-1; CDR3 protein: ASSEARGTGWNTEAF
V gene: TRBV7-9; D gene: NA; J gene: TRBJ2-3; CDR3 protein: ASGFSGGTDTQY